This T cell receptor beta chain was documented in a study of T-cell reconstitution after alpha-beta-depleted transplantation in children. This clonotype has at least ten counts. Germline-derived CDR1 and CDR2 are SQVTM and ANQGSEA. The CDR3 covers 16 residues. V shed 1 base and J 3 bases; nucleotides not matched to a gene: 8. Preparation of the TCRbeta library involved a method that used unique molecular identifiers. TCRdb itself ran the PCR reads through MiXCR, one entry per CDR3 protein. The table records 98,000 or so distinct CDR3 sequences, 23% of them present only once. J is TRBJ2-2 and V is TRBV29-1; 7 bases line up with TRBD1. The sequence was collected from a boy between 2 and 15 years old with acute lymphoblastic leukemia, due to receive a stem cell transplant. Sequences were derived from PBMCs, sampled before TCRalphabeta/CD19-depleted stem cell transplant. As DNA, the CDR3 is TGCAGCGTTGAAGGGGTAGTTGGACAGGACACCGGGGAGCTGTTTTTT. Its translation is CSVEGVVGQDTGELFF.